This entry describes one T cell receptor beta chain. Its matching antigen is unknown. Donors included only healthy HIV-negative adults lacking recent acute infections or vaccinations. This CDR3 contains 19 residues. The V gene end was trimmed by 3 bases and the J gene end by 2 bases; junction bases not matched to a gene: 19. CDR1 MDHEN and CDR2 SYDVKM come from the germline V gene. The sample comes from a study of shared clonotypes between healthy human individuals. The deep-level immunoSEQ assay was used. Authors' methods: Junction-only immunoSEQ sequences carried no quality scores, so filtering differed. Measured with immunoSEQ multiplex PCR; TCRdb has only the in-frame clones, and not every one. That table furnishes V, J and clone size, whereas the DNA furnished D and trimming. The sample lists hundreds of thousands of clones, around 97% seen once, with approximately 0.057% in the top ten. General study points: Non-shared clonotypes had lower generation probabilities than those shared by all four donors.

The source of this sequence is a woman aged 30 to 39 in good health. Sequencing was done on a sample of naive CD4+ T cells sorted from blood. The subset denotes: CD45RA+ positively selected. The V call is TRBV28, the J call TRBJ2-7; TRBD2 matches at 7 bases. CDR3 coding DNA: TGTGCCAGCAGTTTTTACTCGATACTCAGGTCTAGCGGAGCCTACGAGCAGTACTTC. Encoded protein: CASSFYSILRSSGAYEQYF.